A selection of T cell receptor beta chains follows, all from one sample in a study of T cell responses to AZD1222 COVID-19 vaccine. This table comes from immunoSEQ multiplex PCR, and its TCRdb copy is limited to in-frame clones, with some not included. Altogether some 110,000 clones are present, 80% to 95% being singletons, with the ten largest covering 8%. The material was peripheral blood, obtained 28 days after the second AZD1222 dose. The receptor set was obtained from an adult who received the AZD1222 COVID-19 vaccine. CDR3s include the opening cysteine and the closing phenylalanine or tryptophan. A D gene is named only where the DNA matches it firmly. Rows give clone size only sometimes, using once, few, many, or a class for an expanded clone.

abundance	d_gene	v_gene	j_gene	CDR3nt	CDR3aa
.	.	TRBV30	TRBJ2-1	TGTGCCTGGAGTGTTAGGACAGACCAGTTCTTC	CAWSVRTDQFF
.	.	TRBV18	TRBJ1-4	TGTGCCAGCTCACGGCGCAGGTCCCCTAATGAAAAACTGTTTTTT	CASSRRRSPNEKLFF
.	.	TRBV19	TRBJ1-3	TGTGCCAGTAGTCCCCGGTCCTCCGCGGCGGGGGACACCATATATTTT	CASSPRSSAAGDTIYF
.	TRBD1	TRBV18	TRBJ2-7	TGTGCCAGCTCACCCCGGACAGGGCCTACCTACGAGCAGTACTTC	CASSPRTGPTYEQYF
.	TRBD1	TRBV5-1	TRBJ2-3	TGCGCCAGCAGCTTGGGTGGACAGGGGGATACGCAGTATTTT	CASSLGGQGDTQYF
.	TRBD1	TRBV5-1	TRBJ1-5	TGCGCCAGCAGCTTAACAGGGGGCGATCAGCCCCAGCATTTT	CASSLTGGDQPQHF
.	.	TRBV12-3/TRBV12-4	TRBJ2-1	TGTGCCAGCAGTTTACTCTACAATGAGCAGTTCTTC	CASSLLYNEQFF
once	.	TRBV5-1	TRBJ2-1	TGCGCCAGCAGCGTCCCCCGGGACTCCTACAATGAGCAGTTCTTC	CASSVPRDSYNEQFF
once	.	TRBV5-1	TRBJ1-4	TGCGCCAGCAGTCAAGGGTCTAATGAAAAACTGTTTTTT	CASSQGSNEKLFF
.	.	TRBV7-2	TRBJ1-6	TGTGCCAGCAGCCAACAGGGAGTTAGTCTTTCACCCCTCCACTTT	CASSQQGVSLSPLHF
.	.	TRBV7-3	TRBJ1-1	TGTGCCAGCAGCTTAGGGGGGGACGATCCTTTCTTT	CASSLGGDDPFF